The 14 T cell receptor beta chains given below trace back to one sample, sequenced in a study of blood T cell repertoires in COVID-19. Some clones are missing from TCRdb's copy, which holds only in-frame ones; the method was immunoSEQ multiplex PCR. The sample contains roughly 60,000 clones, roughly 84% of which appear only once. Sample: peripheral blood. Receptors were obtained from an elderly man with COVID-19, enrolled during active disease.

The V and J genes are TRBV18 and TRBJ1-3; D not certain. With 3 bases removed from V and 0 bases from J, the gap between germline ends came to 9 bases. CDR3 size: 15 residues. The germline CDR1 and CDR2 sequences are KGHSH and LQKENI. The CDR3 sequence is CASSPSTFSGNTIYF. In DNA, the CDR3 is TGTGCCAGCTCACCTAGCACCTTCTCTGGAAACACCATATATTTT.

J is TRBJ1-2 and V is TRBV5-8; D gene uncertain. The CDR3 consists of 17 residues. Trimming cost V 1 base and J 7 bases, with 23 bases left between them. Germline CDR1 SGHTS, CDR2 YDEGEE. Here the CDR3 reads CASSLSGLSEGLGGYTF. The CDR3 DNA reads as TGTGCCAGCAGCTTGAGCGGGTTAAGTGAGGGCCTAGGTGGCTACACCTTC.

The chain links TRBV6-5 to TRBJ1-2; perhaps TRBD1 as D (6 bases). Germline V lookup: CDR1 MNHEY, CDR2 SVGAGI. The CDR3 totals 15 residues. V lost 0 bases and J 2 bases, leaving 10 bases between the germline ends. Here the CDR3 reads CASSYSRQANYGYTF. For the CDR3, the DNA is TGTGCCAGCAGTTACTCGAGACAGGCAAACTATGGCTACACCTTC.

This clone was seen only once. This chain joins TRBV12-3 or TRBV12-4 and TRBJ1-3; no reliable D call. V was shortened by 6 bases and J by 1 base, with 7 bases between the two germline ends. CDR3 size: 13 residues. CDR3 amino acids: CASRGGSGNTIYF. CDR3 coding DNA: TGTGCCAGCAGGGGAGGGTCTGGAAACACCATATATTTT.

V gene TRBV6-2 or TRBV6-3 combines with J gene TRBJ2-1; tentative D call: TRBD2 (7 bases). Germline V lookup: CDR1 MNHEY, CDR2 SVGEGT. The CDR3 length is 15 residues. The V gene lost 8 bases and the J gene lost 0 bases, with 14 bases spanning the gap. As DNA, the CDR3 is TGTGCCAGCGGCCGAGGGGGGGGCTCCTACAATGAGCAGTTCTTC. This sequence encodes CASGRGGGSYNEQFF.

The chain couples TRBV5-1 to TRBJ1-2; no reliable D call. Germline V gives CDR1 SGHRS, CDR2 YFSETQ. The CDR3 is made up of 13 amino acids. The V end lost 4 bases, the J end lost 4 bases, and 11 bases lay between the germline ends. The DNA for the CDR3 is TGCGCCAGCAGCCCGGAGGTGAGCTATGGCTACACCTTC. This sequence encodes CASSPEVSYGYTF.

The chain carries TRBV19 and TRBJ1-5, with TRBD1 matching over 9 bases. This CDR3 comprises 16 residues. V shed 7 bases, J shed 1 base, and the junction held 8 bases outside the gene matches. From germline, CDR1 is LNHDA and CDR2 SQIVND (reference sequence). This CDR3 reads CASTRQGGQSNQPQHF. In nucleotides, the CDR3 is TGTGCCAGTACTAGACAGGGGGGGCAGAGCAATCAGCCCCAGCATTTT.

V gene TRBV5-1 combines with J gene TRBJ1-1, with 8 nucleotides matching TRBD1. J lost 3 bases, V lost 4 bases, and 8 bases had no gene match. The CDR3 is 15 residues long. Looked up from germline, CDR1 is SGHRS and CDR2 is YFSETQ. The CDR3 DNA sequence: TGCGCCAGCAGCAAGGACAGGGCGACCGACACTGAAGCTTTCTTT. Residues: CASSKDRATDTEAFF.

The CDR3 loop reads CASSSMGDRTNGYTF. CDR3 in DNA: TGTGCCAGCAGTTCCATGGGGGACAGAACTAATGGCTACACCTTC. The V and J genes are TRBV28 and TRBJ1-2, with 7 bases fitting TRBD1. There are 15 residues in the CDR3. Germline CDR1 reads MDHEN; CDR2 reads SYDVKM. Germline trimming cut 4 bases from V and 6 bases from J; bases unmatched to any gene: 11.

This clone has just one count. J is TRBJ1-2 and V is TRBV6-5; TRBD1 agrees at 10 bases. This CDR3 spans 16 amino acids. The V segment lost 0 bases and the J segment 1 base; nucleotides outside the gene matches: 2. Germline V gives CDR1 MNHEY, CDR2 SVGAGI. The CDR3, as DNA: TGTGCCAGCAGTTACTCGTGGACAGGGGGTAACTATGGCTACACCTTC. It specifies CASSYSWTGGNYGYTF.

V gene TRBV10-2 combines with J gene TRBJ2-1, with 7 bases that match TRBD2. The length of the CDR3 is 14 residues. The germline gives CDR1 WSHSY, CDR2 SAAADI. V gave up 4 bases and J gave up 5 bases; unmatched junction bases: 5. CDR3 coding DNA: TGCGCCAGCAGTGGAAAAAGCGGGGACAATGAGCAGTTCTTC. Encoded protein: CASSGKSGDNEQFF.

This chain links TRBV11-3 with TRBJ2-6, with D possibly matching TRBD1 (6 bases). The germline V and J ends were trimmed by 5 bases and 2 bases, with 16 bases remaining between them. The length of the CDR3 is 17 residues. In germline, CDR1 is SGHNT, CDR2 YENEEA. This CDR3 is CASSPKIQGAGANVLTF. The CDR3 nucleotides read TGTGCCAGCAGCCCAAAAATACAGGGCGCTGGGGCCAACGTCCTGACTTTC.

The chain has TRBV7-9 and TRBJ1-3; possibly TRBD1 for D (5 bases). This CDR3 comprises 14 residues. V dropped 6 bases and J dropped 2 bases, with 11 bases sitting between them. Germline CDR1 SEHNR, CDR2 FQNEAQ (reference sequence). CDR3 bases: TGTGCCAGCAGACGTCAAGGGGCTGGAAACACCATATATTTT. Translation: CASRRQGAGNTIYF. The full variable domain, with the rest looked up from reference TRBV7-9 and TRBJ1-3, is DTGVSQNPRHKITKRGQNVTFRCDPISEHNRLYWYRQTLGQGPEFLTYFQNEAQLEKSRLLSDRFSAERPKGSFSTLEIQRTEQGDSAMYLCASRRQGAGNTIYFGEGSWLTVV.

The chain employs TRBV28 and TRBJ1-2, with 10 bases fitting TRBD1. The length of the CDR3 is 16 residues. J gave up 1 base and V 6 bases, and 8 bases lay outside the gene matches. CDR1 MDHEN and CDR2 SYDVKM come from the germline V gene. CDR3 in amino acids: CASRTGTGAFNYGYTF. DNA for the CDR3: TGTGCCAGCAGGACCGGGACAGGGGCATTTAACTATGGCTACACCTTC.